This T cell receptor (beta chain) comes out of a study of blood T cells in healthy people across ages. This clonotype was picked up many times. This CDR3 is 12 amino acids long. V shed 3 bases and J shed 5 bases, with 10 bases lying between them. CDR1 is DFQATT, CDR2 SNEGSKA, per germline (reference sequence). Through a sample-barcoded 5' primer and a J-beta primer mix, a second PCR was run for roughly 7 to 12 cycles. TCRdb re-analysed the 5' RACE reads in MiXCR, keeping a single row per CDR3 protein. The sample holds 600,000 or so distinct CDR3 sequences; about 30% are singletons and the top ten take about a sixth.

This sequence joins TRBV20-1 and TRBJ1-1; weak D call: TRBD1 (6 bases). The sample comprised blood. The receptor was derived from a woman over 75 in good health. The CDR3 here is CSARRGETEAFF. The CDR3 DNA reads TGCAGTGCTAGGAGGGGGGAAACTGAAGCTTTCTTT.